The 21 T cell receptor beta chains given below trace back to one sample, sequenced in a study of vaccination effects on CD4 cells after COVID-19 (dated by TCRdb to between 2021 and 2024). The antigens for these receptors are not known. To identify antigen-specific CD4+ T cell clonotypes by their expansion, the ViraFEST assay first stimulated PBMC with viral peptide pools and then applied TCR sequencing. After less than eleven days of culture, CD4+ T cells were isolated with the EasySep CD4+ T cell isolation kit. Convalescent patients had PCR-confirmed SARS-CoV-2 infection between March and December 2020, before Alpha, Beta and Delta variants emerged in the United States. Library construction relied on the immunoSEQ multiplex PCR assay. This immuneACCESS table, as held by TCRdb, lists in-frame sequences with V and J called but not all clones. Of the missing ones, under half trace to an unresolved V gene in checked studies; the others have no known cause. This sample comprises around 37,000 clones, around 75% of them detected only once. The top ten constitute 30% to 40% of the sample.

Specimen: CD4+ T cells from PBMCs cultured with a peptide pool, collected before COVID-19 vaccination. These receptors were collected from a human donor who had a prior SARS-CoV-2 infection.

The chain carries TRBV6-6 and TRBJ1-2, with 8 bases matching TRBD1. Germline V gene lookup returns CDR1 MNHNY and CDR2 SVGAGI (reference sequence). CDR3 length: 14 residues. The V gene end was trimmed by 6 bases and the J gene end by 7 bases; junction bases not matched to a gene: 10. The CDR3 loop reads CASSNDRGGFGYTF. The CDR3 DNA sequence: TGTGCCAGCAGCAACGACAGGGGTGGGTTTGGCTACACCTTC.

This clone was recorded a few times. The chain is built from TRBV11-3 and TRBJ1-2; 8 nucleotides match TRBD1. CDR1 and CDR2 from the germline V gene are SGHNT and YENEEA. Trimming removed 5 bases from V and 8 bases from J; junction bases left unmatched: 10. This CDR3 spans 14 amino acids. DNA for the CDR3: TGTGCCAGCAGCCCTGGACAGGGTAGGACCGGCTACACCTTC. Amino acid sequence: CASSPGQGRTGYTF.

The table lists this clone with a few counts. The chain has TRBV5-1 and TRBJ1-1, with TRBD1 matching 7 bases. Germline V lookup: CDR1 SGHRS, CDR2 YFSETQ. J gave up 1 base and V 3 bases, and 3 bases lay outside the gene matches. The CDR3 totals 14 residues. CDR3 sequence reads: CASSWGTANTEAFF. CDR3 in DNA: TGCGCCAGCAGCTGGGGGACAGCGAACACTGAAGCTTTCTTT.

This clone has a handful of counts. The chain combines TRBV5-4 with TRBJ2-2; 11 bases line up with TRBD2. The CDR3 runs 19 residues. In germline, CDR1 is SGHNT, CDR2 YYREEE (reference sequence). Trimming removed 4 bases from V and 5 bases from J; junction bases left unmatched: 16. The CDR3 protein is CASSPMASGGIMSTGELFF. CDR3 nucleotides: TGTGCCAGCAGCCCCATGGCTAGCGGGGGGATTATGTCAACCGGGGAGCTGTTTTTT.

The chain employs TRBV12-5 and TRBJ1-2; maybe TRBD1 (5 bases). Trimming pared 0 bases from V and 0 bases from J, leaving 11 bases between. Germline loops: CDR1 LGHNT, CDR2 FRNRAP. The CDR3 loop spans 16 amino acids. CDR3 bases: TGTGCTAGTGGTTTGGTCCCGGGGCTGACTAACTATGGCTACACCTTC. Translating gives CASGLVPGLTNYGYTF.

This chain joins TRBV5-1 and TRBJ1-1, with unresolved D. This CDR3 comprises 14 residues. Germline CDR1 is SGHRS and CDR2 is YFSETQ. The germline V and J ends were trimmed by 1 base and 1 base, with 8 bases remaining between them. CDR3 sequence: CASSLWAGNTEAFF. The CDR3 coding sequence is TGCGCCAGCAGCTTGTGGGCAGGGAACACTGAAGCTTTCTTT.

The rearrangement links TRBV11-3 to TRBJ2-1, with D perhaps given as TRBD1 or TRBD2 (5 bases each). CDR3 length: 16 residues. V was clipped by 5 bases and J by 2 bases, with 16 bases between them. Germline-derived CDR1 and CDR2 are SGHNT and YENEEA. The CDR3 spells CASSESGTGTYNEQFF. Here the CDR3 DNA reads TGTGCCAGCAGCGAATCCGGGACCGGCACCTACAATGAGCAGTTCTTC.

The rearrangement joins TRBV6-1 to TRBJ1-1; a possible D gene is TRBD1 (6 bases). The CDR3 spans 17 residues. Trimming left V 0 bases short and J 0 bases short, with 14 bases between. Germline V CDR1 and CDR2: MNHNS, SASEGT. Here the CDR3 reads CASSEASGQRMNTEAFF. The CDR3, as DNA: TGTGCCAGCAGTGAAGCTTCCGGACAGAGAATGAACACTGAAGCTTTCTTT.

V and J are TRBV7-2 and TRBJ1-1; no clear D gene. Germline V gene lookup returns CDR1 SGHTA and CDR2 FQGNSA. The CDR3 covers 14 residues. V lost 2 bases to trimming and J lost 4 bases, with 11 bases between them. In nucleotides, the CDR3 is TGTGCCAGCAGCTTAAAGCGATCAGGCACTGAAGCTTTCTTT. Amino acids: CASSLKRSGTEAFF.

The gene calls are TRBV9 and TRBJ2-3; either TRBD1 or TRBD2 may supply D (5 bases each). V was pared by 3 bases and J by 5 bases, with 16 bases between. Germline V lookup: CDR1 SGDLS, CDR2 YYNGEE. The CDR3 covers 15 residues. DNA for the CDR3: TGTGCCAGCAGCGATCGGCAGGGCGGAGGAGATACGCAGTATTTT. Protein sequence: CASSDRQGGGDTQYF.

Here the CDR3 reads CASSPPKSSGNTIYF. DNA for the CDR3: TGTGCCAGCTCACCACCGAAGAGTTCTGGAAACACCATATATTTT. V is TRBV18 and J is TRBJ1-3; no clear D gene. V was clipped by 0 bases and J by 1 base, with 7 bases between them. Per germline, CDR1 KGHSH and CDR2 LQKENI. The CDR3 spans 15 residues.

This CDR3 reads CASSFQLEGANVLTF. Here the CDR3 DNA reads TGTGCCAGCAGCTTCCAACTGGAAGGGGCCAACGTCCTGACTTTC. The chain joins TRBV7-8 to TRBJ2-6; D is ambiguous. The CDR3 has 15 residues. V lost 3 bases and J lost 4, with 10 bases in between. From germline, CDR1 is SGHVS and CDR2 FQNEAQ. Together with reference TRBV7-8 and TRBJ2-6, the CDR3 gives the full variable domain: GAGVSQSPRYKVAKRGQDVALRCDPISGHVSLFWYQQALGQGPEFLTYFQNEAQLDKSGLPSDRFFAERPEGSVSTLKIQRTQQEDSAVYLCASSFQLEGANVLTFGAGSRLTVL.

This clone came up once. The final CDR3 position lacks the conserved phenylalanine or tryptophan, pointing to a likely read error. The rearrangement uses TRBV6-5 and TRBJ1-2; tentatively, D is TRBD1 (5 bases). CDR1 is MNHEY and CDR2 is SVGAGI in the germline V gene. V was shortened by 6 bases and J by 0 bases, with 11 bases between the two germline ends. The CDR3 loop spans 14 amino acids. The CDR3 DNA sequence: TGTGCCAGCAGCCGGGACCGCACTAACTATGGCTACACCCTC. Translated, it gives CASSRDRTNYGYTL.

J is TRBJ2-1 and V is TRBV15, with a possible D match to TRBD2 (5 bases). V was trimmed by 0 bases and J by 3 bases, leaving 9 bases between them. CDR1 and CDR2 from the germline V gene are LNHNV and YYDKDF (reference sequence). This CDR3 region has 15 residues. The CDR3 here is CATSRDGSDYNEQFF. CDR3 DNA sequence: TGTGCCACCAGCAGAGATGGGAGCGACTACAATGAGCAGTTCTTC.

The chain recombines TRBV7-2 with TRBJ2-1, with 8 bases matching TRBD2. V dropped 5 bases and J dropped 6; count of bases not matched to a gene: 12. The CDR3 runs to 16 residues. Per germline, CDR1 SGHTA and CDR2 FQGNSA. CDR3 residues: CASSGLYLAGSNEQFF. The CDR3 DNA is TGTGCCAGCAGCGGGCTCTACCTAGCGGGTTCCAATGAGCAGTTCTTC.

The gene calls are TRBV2 and TRBJ2-3; 7 nucleotides line up with TRBD1. V trimming: 5 bases; J trimming: 7 bases; junction bases outside the gene matches: 12. CDR3 size: 15 residues. Germline V gene sequence: CDR1 SNHLY, CDR2 FYNNEI. The CDR3 sequence is CASSPRPGQTNTQYF. The CDR3, as DNA: TGTGCCAGCAGTCCTAGACCGGGACAGACTAATACGCAGTATTTT.

The CDR3 bases are TGTGCCAGCAGTCCACTTCTCCTGCTGGGCCAAGCTTTCTTT. Its translation: CASSPLLLLGQAFF. This chain joins TRBV3-1 (or the pseudogene TRBV3-2) and TRBJ1-1; D remains ambiguous. CDR1 is LGHDT, CDR2 YNNKEL, per germline (reference sequence). CDR3 length: 14 residues. V was pared by 6 bases and J by 9 bases, with 20 bases between.

This clone was seen a handful of times. V usage is TRBV11-1 and J usage is TRBJ1-2; D unclear. This CDR3 contains 13 residues. Trimming stripped 3 bases from V and 2 bases from J, with 7 bases between. Germline CDR1 reads SGHAT; CDR2 reads FQDESV (reference sequence). The CDR3 sequence: CASSLGYNYGYTF. Here the CDR3 DNA reads TGTGCCAGCAGCTTGGGGTACAACTATGGCTACACCTTC.

This clone came up a few times. CDR3 coding DNA: TGTGCCAGCAGCCCCAATGAGGGGAGCTATGGCTACACCTTC. The encoded protein is CASSPNEGSYGYTF. The chain joins TRBV7-3 to TRBJ1-2, with D possibly TRBD1 on 5 matching bases. The CDR3 consists of 14 residues. CDR1 and CDR2 from the germline V gene are SGHTA and FQGTGA. V gave up 5 bases and J gave up 4 bases, with 14 bases separating them.

The V call is TRBV10-3, the J call TRBJ2-7; 8 nucleotides agree with TRBD1. Germline loops: CDR1 ENHRY, CDR2 SYGVKD. This CDR3 contains 16 residues. Trimming took 2 bases from V and 2 from J; bases not matched to a gene: 8. DNA for the CDR3: TGTGCCATCAGTGAGCCAGGGACAGGACCACCCTACGAGCAGTACTTC. It codes for CAISEPGTGPPYEQYF.

This clone turned up a few times. The rearrangement joins TRBV18 to TRBJ2-5; D is ambiguous. Between the trimmed V and J ends, which lost 2 bases and 1 base, there was a span of 8 bases. Germline V gives CDR1 KGHSH, CDR2 LQKENI. This CDR3 is built from 14 residues. The CDR3 sequence: CASSPRSVQETQYF. CDR3 nucleotides: TGTGCCAGCTCACCAAGGAGTGTCCAAGAGACCCAGTACTTC.